Below, 29 T cell receptor beta chains from the same sample are listed, as sequenced in a study of cytomegalovirus exposure and HLA in healthy donors. Use of 60 Vbeta and 13 Jbeta primers characterized the PCR. TCRdb's table, derived via immunoSEQ multiplex PCR, lists solely in-frame clones and lacks some. The data contain about 180,000 clones, 77% of them singletons. Sequencing input: PBMCs. These receptors were obtained from a woman aged 55-70 years in good health and CMV-seropositive.

There are a few counts of this clone. The J gene is TRBJ2-3, the V gene TRBV28; no clear D. V was trimmed by 6 bases and J by 6 bases, leaving 7 bases between them. The CDR3 covers 11 residues. Per germline, CDR1 MDHEN and CDR2 SYDVKM. In DNA, the CDR3 is TGTGCCAGCAGCATACAGGATACGCAGTATTTT. Translation gives CASSIQDTQYF.

This clone was observed once. The J gene is TRBJ2-7, the V gene TRBV4-2, with TRBD1 matching over 10 bases. Germline V gene sequence: CDR1 LGHNA, CDR2 YNFKEQ. V lost 0 bases, J lost 4 bases, and 3 bases stayed unmatched. This CDR3 is built from 15 residues. CDR3 sequence reads: CASSQDRQGAYEQYF. The CDR3 region has the DNA TGTGCCAGCAGCCAAGATAGACAGGGGGCGTACGAGCAGTACTTC.

The J gene is TRBJ2-5, the V gene TRBV5-1; a weak D match, TRBD1 (6 bases). V lost 3 bases and J lost 4, with 22 bases in between. CDR3 length equals 17 residues. Germline V lookup: CDR1 SGHRS, CDR2 YFSETQ. CDR3 sequence reads: CASSSSGSGVVSETQYF. In DNA form, the CDR3 reads TGCGCCAGCAGCTCATCCGGTTCAGGGGTTGTATCAGAGACCCAGTACTTC.

The V call is TRBV2, the J call TRBJ2-2; D gene ambiguous. Trimming pared 1 base from V and 4 bases from J, leaving 7 bases between. Germline assignment: CDR1 SNHLY and CDR2 FYNNEI. CDR3 length: 14 residues. CDR3 DNA: TGTGCCAGCAGTGAAGTGAGACTCACCGGGGAGCTGTTTTTT. It translates to CASSEVRLTGELFF.

The sample holds one count of this clone. The J gene is TRBJ1-5, the V gene TRBV7-2; TRBD1 is a possible D gene (6 bases). The CDR3 consists of 16 residues. Trimming stripped 1 base from V and 5 bases from J, with 15 bases between. CDR1 is SGHTA, CDR2 FQGNSA, per germline. As DNA, the CDR3 is TGTGCCAGCAGCTTAGTAAGCCAGGGGAGTTATCAGCCCCAGCATTTT. It translates to CASSLVSQGSYQPQHF. Filled out from reference TRBV7-2 and TRBJ1-5, the complete variable domain reads GAGVSQSPSNKVTEKGKDVELRCDPISGHTALYWYRQSLGQGLEFLIYFQGNSAPDKSGLPSDRFSAERTGGSVSTLTIQRTQQEDSAVYLCASSLVSQGSYQPQHFGDGTRLSIL.

This clone was observed a handful of times. The rearrangement joins TRBV15 to TRBJ2-1; 10 bases agree with TRBD2. Germline CDR1 is LNHNV and CDR2 is YYDKDF (reference sequence). V dropped 6 bases and J dropped 6; count of bases not matched to a gene: 5. This CDR3 spans 14 amino acids. This CDR3 reads CATSTSGIPNEQFF. In DNA, the CDR3 is TGTGCCACCAGTACTAGCGGGATTCCCAATGAGCAGTTCTTC.

The genes are TRBV30 and TRBJ2-3; D gene ambiguous. From germline, CDR1 is GTSNPN and CDR2 SVGIG (reference sequence). This CDR3 spans 12 amino acids. V was clipped by 6 bases and J by 4 bases, with 11 bases between them. In DNA, the CDR3 is TGTGCCTGTGACTTAGGTTCAGATACGCAGTATTTT. Translating it yields CACDLGSDTQYF.

The rearrangement joins TRBV5-8 to TRBJ2-3; 11 nucleotides line up with TRBD2. V was pared by 0 bases and J by 1 base, with 4 bases of the junction left unmatched. The germline gives CDR1 SGHTS, CDR2 YDEGEE. The CDR3 runs to 17 residues. In DNA, the CDR3 is TGTGCCAGCAGCTTGGCCCCACTAGCGGGGGGCACAGATACGCAGTATTTT. Translation: CASSLAPLAGGTDTQYF.

This clone was seen a few times. The chain has TRBV7-9 and TRBJ1-1; a weak D match, TRBD1 (6 bases). V was pared by 2 bases and J by 4 bases, with 14 bases between. Germline CDR1 and CDR2: SEHNR and FQNEAQ (reference sequence). The CDR3 runs to 15 residues. The CDR3: CASSLSGALGTEAFF. CDR3 DNA sequence: TGTGCCAGCAGCTTATCAGGGGCTCTCGGCACTGAAGCTTTCTTT.

Only a few counts were recorded for this clone. The V and J genes are TRBV25-1 and TRBJ2-7; no clear D gene. There are 13 residues in the CDR3. Germline CDR1 is MGHDK and CDR2 is SYGVNS. The V end lost 5 bases, the J end lost 7 bases, and 15 bases lay between the germline ends. DNA of the CDR3: TGTGCCAGCAGTCAGACTGGATCGGGTGAGCAGTACTTC. It yields the protein CASSQTGSGEQYF.

The V and J genes are TRBV27 and TRBJ2-7; a possible D gene is TRBD1 (5 bases). V was cut by 5 bases and J by 4 bases, with 12 bases left in between. Germline lookup yields CDR1 MNHEY and CDR2 SMNVEV (reference sequence). CDR3 size: 13 residues. The CDR3 protein is CASSPQGIYEQYF. In DNA, the CDR3 is TGTGCCAGCAGTCCTCAGGGTATATACGAGCAGTACTTC.

Turning to this clone: A far bigger clonotype differs at one base, so this is likely a read error. This sample includes further DNA sequences coding for the same CDR3. The rearrangement joins TRBV5-6 to TRBJ1-1; D is unresolved. This CDR3 spans 13 amino acids. The germline V gene encodes CDR1 SGHDT and CDR2 YYEEEE. Trimming stripped 2 bases from V and 1 base from J, with 6 bases between. CDR3 protein: CASSLQENTEAFF. In nucleotides, the CDR3 is TGTGCCAGCAGCTTACAAGAGAACACTGAAGCTTTCTTT.

The genes are TRBV28 and TRBJ1-4; no firm D call. Deletions cut 3 bases from V and 7 bases from J, with 3 bases between. This CDR3 contains 11 residues. Germline V gene sequence: CDR1 MDHEN, CDR2 SYDVKM. Written as DNA, the CDR3 is TGTGCCAGCAGTTTTAGTGAAAAACTGTTTTTT. Amino acids: CASSFSEKLFF.

The genes are TRBV5-1 and TRBJ2-7, with TRBD2 identical over 10 bases. Losses at the gene ends were 1 base for V and 3 bases for J; bases not matched to a gene: 7. CDR1 and CDR2 from the germline V gene are SGHRS and YFSETQ. The CDR3 is 16 amino acids. The CDR3 reads CASSLFELAGDYEQYF. The CDR3 DNA sequence: TGCGCCAGCAGCTTGTTTGAGCTAGCGGGAGACTACGAGCAGTACTTC.

The chain recombines TRBV18 with TRBJ1-2; D is perhaps TRBD1 (5 bases). The CDR3 is 15 residues long. With 0 bases removed from V and 3 bases from J, the gap between germline ends came to 11 bases. CDR1 is KGHSH and CDR2 is LQKENI in the germline V gene. DNA for the CDR3: TGTGCCAGCTCACCACCGACGGGGGGGGACTATGGCTACACCTTC. Translating gives CASSPPTGGDYGYTF.

The chain employs TRBV5-1 and TRBJ2-7, with a weak D call TRBD2 (6 bases). V lost 3 bases and J 6 bases, leaving 19 bases between the germline ends. This CDR3 has 15 amino acids. Germline CDR1 is SGHRS and CDR2 is YFSETQ. This CDR3 is CASSSAGGWKAEQYF. In nucleotides, the CDR3 is TGCGCCAGCAGCTCCGCTGGGGGGTGGAAGGCCGAGCAGTACTTC.

The chain is built from TRBV5-1 and TRBJ1-2, with D hard to call. The germline gives CDR1 SGHRS, CDR2 YFSETQ. The CDR3 is 15 residues long. Trimming took 0 bases from V and 4 from J, leaving 13 bases between them. CDR3 in DNA: TGCGCCAGCAGCTTGGCCTCGCTGCCTATCTATGGCTACACCTTC. Translation gives CASSLASLPIYGYTF.

The chain joins TRBV4-2 to TRBJ2-3, with TRBD2 identical over 12 bases. CDR1 and CDR2 (germline): LGHNA, YNFKEQ. CDR3 length: 17 residues. Trimming at V came to 3 bases and at J to 0 bases, leaving 4 bases not matched to a gene. CDR3 amino acids: CASSHLLAGGSTDTQYF. The CDR3 nucleotides read TGTGCCAGCAGCCACCTCCTAGCGGGAGGGAGCACAGATACGCAGTATTTT.

J is TRBJ2-7 and V is TRBV5-1; TRBD2 might be the D (6 bases). There are 16 residues in the CDR3. CDR1 is SGHRS, CDR2 YFSETQ, per germline. V dropped 3 bases and J dropped 4 bases, with 20 bases sitting between them. Written as DNA, the CDR3 is TGCGCCAGCAGCTCAGGACGGGACTCGCTCGGTTACGAGCAGTACTTC. Translating gives CASSSGRDSLGYEQYF.

The sample holds one count of this clone. V is TRBV2 and J is TRBJ2-1; 9 nucleotides agree with TRBD2. The CDR3 is made up of 15 amino acids. The trim removed 6 bases at V and 9 bases at J, leaving 12 bases unmatched. Germline V lookup: CDR1 SNHLY, CDR2 FYNNEI. CDR3 in DNA: TGTGCCAGCAGGACAACCGGGACTAGCTTCGCTGAGCAGTTCTTC. Translating it yields CASRTTGTSFAEQFF.

This clone was observed a handful of times. The chain is built from TRBV10-3 and TRBJ1-5, with D perhaps matching TRBD1 (5 bases). V was shortened by 7 bases and J by 2 bases, with 12 bases between the two germline ends. The CDR3 is 14 residues long. Germline CDR1 reads ENHRY; CDR2 reads SYGVKD. The CDR3 bases are TGTGCCATCAAGGGTCAGGGCGGCAATCAGCCCCAGCATTTT. Translation: CAIKGQGGNQPQHF.

The chain carries TRBV2 and TRBJ1-1, with D possibly TRBD1 on 5 matching bases. V was cut by 6 bases and J by 9 bases, with 23 bases left in between. The germline V gene encodes CDR1 SNHLY and CDR2 FYNNEI. The CDR3 is made up of 15 amino acids. DNA for the CDR3: TGTGCCAGCAGCCCACCCACCCTGGGGCCTACACAAGCTTTCTTT. It codes for CASSPPTLGPTQAFF.

In the case of this clone: The junction differs from germline at one of its ends, possibly a read error. The V call is TRBV5-1, the J call TRBJ2-6; a possible D gene is TRBD2 (7 bases). Looked up from germline, CDR1 is SGHRS and CDR2 is YFSETQ. The CDR3 runs 17 residues. The chain's CDR3 is CASSGTGGASGANGLTF. CDR3 sequence (DNA): TGCGCCAGCAGCGGCACTGGGGGGGCCTCTGGGGCCAACGGCCTGACTTTC.

J is TRBJ2-7 and V is TRBV19, with 13 nucleotides matching TRBD2. Germline CDR1 and CDR2: LNHDA and SQIVND (reference sequence). V gave up 8 bases and J gave up 3 bases; unmatched junction bases: 4. This CDR3 region has 14 residues. For the CDR3, the DNA is TGTGCCAGTCAACTAGCGGGAGGGGACTACGAGCAGTACTTC. It is translated as CASQLAGGDYEQYF.

The chain is built from TRBV5-1 and TRBJ2-2; TRBD1 matches 7 bases. Germline assignment: CDR1 SGHRS and CDR2 YFSETQ. The V segment lost 0 bases and the J segment 1 base; nucleotides outside the gene matches: 3. This CDR3 contains 16 residues. CDR3 in DNA: TGCGCCAGCAGCTTGGGTGGGACAGTGAACACCGGGGAGCTGTTTTTT. Amino acid sequence: CASSLGGTVNTGELFF. Looking up the rest from reference TRBV5-1 and TRBJ2-2 gives the full variable domain: KAGVTQTPRYLIKTRGQQVTLSCSPISGHRSVSWYQQTPGQGLQFLFEYFSETQRNKGNFPGRFSGRQFSNSRSEMNVSTLELGDSALYLCASSLGGTVNTGELFFGEGSRLTVL.

This sequence joins TRBV25-1 and TRBJ2-3; 14 positions match TRBD2. Germline loops: CDR1 MGHDK, CDR2 SYGVNS. The CDR3 consists of 14 residues. J gave up 5 bases and V 8 bases, and 3 bases lay outside the gene matches. Here the CDR3 DNA reads TGTGCCAGCCGGACTAGCGGGGGGCGAGATACGCAGTATTTT. The encoded protein is CASRTSGGRDTQYF.

The chain employs TRBV19 and TRBJ1-2; 7 nucleotides line up with TRBD1. The ends lost 7 bases at V and 6 bases at J; junction bases unmatched: 8. This CDR3 is built from 13 residues. The V gene's germline CDR1 is LNHDA and CDR2 SQIVND (reference sequence). The CDR3 protein is CASTIDRADGYTF. The CDR3 region has the DNA TGTGCCAGTACTATCGACAGGGCGGATGGCTACACCTTC.

This clone was counted between two and nine times. The chain joins TRBV7-2 to TRBJ1-1; D is possibly TRBD1 (5 bases). V lost 5 bases and J 2 bases, leaving 9 bases between the germline ends. Germline V CDR1 and CDR2: SGHTA, FQGNSA. The CDR3 runs to 13 residues. The CDR3 nucleotides are TGTGCCAGCAGCAGACAGAGAAACACTGAAGCTTTCTTT. Its translation is CASSRQRNTEAFF.

The chain combines TRBV10-3 with TRBJ2-5; possibly TRBD1 for D (6 bases). This CDR3 region has 14 residues. From germline, CDR1 is ENHRY and CDR2 SYGVKD. The V and J ends lost 4 bases and 5 bases respectively, with 14 bases between them. The CDR3 loop is CAISGETGRETQYF. The CDR3 region has the DNA TGTGCCATCAGTGGGGAGACAGGAAGGGAGACCCAGTACTTC.